A selection of T cell receptor beta chains follows, all from one sample in a study of cytomegalovirus exposure and HLA in healthy donors. Method: immunoSEQ multiplex PCR; TCRdb's copy keeps in-frame clones and lacks some. In the table there are under 250,000 clones, roughly 78% of which are singletons. The sequenced material came from PBMCs. The source of these receptors is a boy between 10 and 17 years old in good health and CMV-seronegative. CDR3s include the opening cysteine and the closing phenylalanine or tryptophan. D genes are given only for firm matches. Not every row has a clone size; where given, it reads once, few, many or a size class.

DNA: TGTGCCAGTAGTGGGGCCGCAGGCTACGAGCAGTACTTC; CDR3: CASSGAAGYEQYF; V: TRBV19; J: TRBJ2-7; length: 13; size: -; D: -
DNA: TGCGCCAGCAGCCAGGGGACAGGGGGACATGGCTACACCTTC; CDR3: CASSQGTGGHGYTF; V: TRBV5-1; J: TRBJ1-2; length: 14; size: -; D: TRBD1
DNA: TGTGCCAGCACCCCCGTTGGGAGCGGTGATAGGGACAATGAGCAGTTCTTC; CDR3: CASTPVGSGDRDNEQFF; V: TRBV9; J: TRBJ2-1; length: 17; size: once; D: -
DNA: TGTGCCAGCAGCGTAGAGCTAGCGGGAGGGCCGGGCCCCGGGGAGCTGTTTTTT; CDR3: CASSVELAGGPGPGELFF; V: TRBV9; J: TRBJ2-2; length: 18; size: -; D: TRBD2
DNA: TGTGCCAGCAGTGGCGGGACTAGCGGGGGGGCCGGGGAGCTGTTTTTT; CDR3: CASSGGTSGGAGELFF; V: TRBV28; J: TRBJ2-2; length: 16; size: -; D: TRBD2
DNA: TGTGCCAGCAGTTTAGTCGGGGCTGGGGCCAACGTCCTGACTTTC; CDR3: CASSLVGAGANVLTF; V: TRBV27; J: TRBJ2-6; length: 15; size: -; D: -
DNA: TGTGCCACCAGCAGACCGGGACAGGGCCCAGATACGCAGTATTTT; CDR3: CATSRPGQGPDTQYF; V: TRBV15; J: TRBJ2-3; length: 15; size: -; D: TRBD1
DNA: TGCGCCAGCAGCTTGGTAGCGGGAACTAATGAGCAGTTCTTC; CDR3: CASSLVAGTNEQFF; V: TRBV5-1; J: TRBJ2-1; length: 14; size: -; D: TRBD2
DNA: TGTGCCAGCAGTGAAAGGGAGGCGGGAGTGGGGGATGAGCAGTTCTTC; CDR3: CASSEREAGVGDEQFF; V: TRBV2; J: TRBJ2-1; length: 16; size: -; D: TRBD2
DNA: TGTGCCAGCAGCGGAAAAGGGGACTACAAGGGGGCAGATACGCAGTATTTT; CDR3: CASSGKGDYKGADTQYF; V: TRBV9; J: TRBJ2-3; length: 17; size: -; D: -
DNA: TGTGCCAGTAGTCCGCTGCGGGACGGATCCTACGAGCAGTACTTC; CDR3: CASSPLRDGSYEQYF; V: TRBV19; J: TRBJ2-7; length: 15; size: few; D: -
DNA: TGTGCCAGCTCACCAGAGGCCACTGAAGCTTTCTTT; CDR3: CASSPEATEAFF; V: TRBV18; J: TRBJ1-1; length: 12; size: once; D: -
DNA: TGTGCCAGCAGCTCCCGCGGGATGCTTGCCTACAATGAGCAGTTCTTC; CDR3: CASSSRGMLAYNEQFF; V: TRBV7-9; J: TRBJ2-1; length: 16; size: -; D: -
DNA: TGTGCCAGTAGTATACTAGATCCCGAGGCTGAAGCTTTCTTT; CDR3: CASSILDPEAEAFF; V: TRBV19; J: TRBJ1-1; length: 14; size: -; D: -
DNA: TGTGCCATCAGTGGGCTAGCGGACAATGAGCAGTTCTTC; CDR3: CAISGLADNEQFF; V: TRBV10-3; J: TRBJ2-1; length: 13; size: -; D: TRBD2
DNA: TGTGCCTGGATCCACGGGTACTCTGAAGCTTTCTTT; CDR3: CAWIHGYSEAFF; V: TRBV30; J: TRBJ1-1; length: 12; size: -; D: -
DNA: TGTGCCAGTAGTATCGACAGTTCTAATAATTCACCCCTCCACTTT; CDR3: CASSIDSSNNSPLHF; V: TRBV19; J: TRBJ1-6; length: 15; size: -; D: -
DNA: TGTGCCAGCAGAAACCACAGGAACAACACTGAAGCTTTCTTT; CDR3: CASRNHRNNTEAFF; V: TRBV27; J: TRBJ1-1; length: 14; size: -; D: -
DNA: TGTGCCAGCAGCTTCGGGACTGGCTACGAGCAGTACTTC; CDR3: CASSFGTGYEQYF; V: TRBV7-2; J: TRBJ2-7; length: 13; size: -; D: -
DNA: TGTGCCAGTAGTATGAAGTCAGGGCCTACTAATGAAAAACTGTTTTTT; CDR3: CASSMKSGPTNEKLFF; V: TRBV19; J: TRBJ1-4; length: 16; size: few; D: -
DNA: TGTGCCATCAGTTCCGGGACAGGTAGCTACGAGCAGTACTTC; CDR3: CAISSGTGSYEQYF; V: TRBV10-3; J: TRBJ2-7; length: 14; size: -; D: TRBD1
DNA: TGTGCCAGCAGTCGGCGCATGCGGGAGACCCAGTACTTC; CDR3: CASSRRMRETQYF; V: TRBV27; J: TRBJ2-5; length: 13; size: -; D: -
DNA: TGTGCCAGCAGTTACAGCGTGTCAGCTAACAATGAGCAGTTCTTC; CDR3: CASSYSVSANNEQFF; V: TRBV6-5; J: TRBJ2-1; length: 15; size: -; D: -
DNA: TGTGCCAGCAGTGTGCTAGCGGGGATCGACTCCTACGAGCAGTACTTC; CDR3: CASSVLAGIDSYEQYF; V: TRBV6-1; J: TRBJ2-7; length: 16; size: -; D: TRBD2
DNA: TGTGCCAGCTCACTACAGGGGAAGAACACTGAAGCTTTCTTT; CDR3: CASSLQGKNTEAFF; V: TRBV18; J: TRBJ1-1; length: 14; size: few; D: TRBD1
DNA: TGTGCCTGGAGGGCCGGACTAGCGGGGGGATTAGAGACCCAGTACTTC; CDR3: CAWRAGLAGGLETQYF; V: TRBV30; J: TRBJ2-5; length: 16; size: -; D: TRBD2
DNA: TGTGCCAGCAGCTTAGTCTCTTTGGGCAGGGGGTACGAGCAGTACTTC; CDR3: CASSLVSLGRGYEQYF; V: TRBV13; J: TRBJ2-7; length: 16; size: once; D: TRBD1
DNA: TGTGCCAGTAGCACTTATGGGACTAGAGACAATGAGCAGTTCTTC; CDR3: CASSTYGTRDNEQFF; V: TRBV19; J: TRBJ2-1; length: 15; size: few; D: TRBD2
DNA: TGTGCCAGTAGGACTAGCGCGGGCACCGGGGAGCTGTTTTTT; CDR3: CASRTSAGTGELFF; V: TRBV19; J: TRBJ2-2; length: 14; size: -; D: TRBD2
DNA: TGTGCCAGTAGTATACCCGGGGGGGCCACTGAAGCTTTCTTT; CDR3: CASSIPGGATEAFF; V: TRBV19; J: TRBJ1-1; length: 14; size: once; D: -
DNA: -; CDR3: CASSKWGTGSYEQYF; V: TRBV21-1; J: TRBJ2-7; length: 15; size: -; D: -
DNA: TGTGCCAGCAGCCCACACAGGGGCTCCTACGAGCAGTACTTC; CDR3: CASSPHRGSYEQYF; V: TRBV9; J: TRBJ2-7; length: 14; size: -; D: TRBD1
DNA: TGTGCCGCCGAGCGACGGGCAGGGGCAAATGAGCAGTTCTTC; CDR3: CAAERRAGANEQFF; V: TRBV7-2; J: TRBJ2-1; length: 14; size: -; D: -
DNA: TGTGCCAGTAGTATAGAGACGGGGGGCCAAGTGTTCTTC; CDR3: CASSIETGGQVFF; V: TRBV19; J: TRBJ2-1; length: 13; size: -; D: -
DNA: TGTGCCAGCAGCCACCCCGCACGAACTAGCGAGGACAATGAGCAGTTCTTC; CDR3: CASSHPARTSEDNEQFF; V: TRBV7-9; J: TRBJ2-1; length: 17; size: -; D: TRBD2
DNA: TGTGCCAGCAGCCAAGATCTTGGCCATGAGCAGTTCTTC; CDR3: CASSQDLGHEQFF; V: TRBV14; J: TRBJ2-1; length: 13; size: -; D: -
DNA: TGCGCCAGCAGCTTGGACGGGAGTTCTGGAAACACCATATATTTT; CDR3: CASSLDGSSGNTIYF; V: TRBV5-1; J: TRBJ1-3; length: 15; size: few; D: -
DNA: TGTGCCAGCAGATTTGCGGGGGGGGCGAACACCGGGGAGCTGTTTTTT; CDR3: CASRFAGGANTGELFF; V: TRBV7-2; J: TRBJ2-2; length: 16; size: -; D: TRBD2
DNA: TGTGCCAGCAGTTACTCGGTCGCGGGGGGCGGCACTGAAGCTTTCTTT; CDR3: CASSYSVAGGGTEAFF; V: TRBV6-6; J: TRBJ1-1; length: 16; size: -; D: -
DNA: TGTGCCAGCAGCTTCGAAGGGACAGGGGCAATCAATTCCTTAGGGGGCTACACCTTC; CDR3: CASSFEGTGAINSLGGYTF; V: TRBV7-9; J: TRBJ1-2; length: 19; size: -; D: TRBD1
DNA: TGTGCCAGTAGTAGGCGGAGAGGCTACACCTTC; CDR3: CASSRRRGYTF; V: TRBV19; J: TRBJ1-2; length: 11; size: once; D: -
DNA: TGTGCCAGCAGAATACAGGGGACTAATGAAAAACTGTTTTTT; CDR3: CASRIQGTNEKLFF; V: TRBV5-4; J: TRBJ1-4; length: 14; size: -; D: TRBD1
DNA: TGCGCCAGCAGCTTGGACCCAGCGGGGGACCAAGAGACCCAGTACTTC; CDR3: CASSLDPAGDQETQYF; V: TRBV5-1; J: TRBJ2-5; length: 16; size: -; D: TRBD2
DNA: TGTGCCAGCAGTAACCGGGACAGGGGGGCCTATGGCTACACCTTC; CDR3: CASSNRDRGAYGYTF; V: TRBV7-6; J: TRBJ1-2; length: 15; size: -; D: TRBD1
DNA: TGCAGCGTTGTGGACAGGCGAACCTACGAGCAGTACTTC; CDR3: CSVVDRRTYEQYF; V: TRBV29-1; J: TRBJ2-7; length: 13; size: -; D: TRBD1
DNA: TGTGCCAGCAGCCCCCGCGGGGTTAGGGGCTACACCTTC; CDR3: CASSPRGVRGYTF; V: TRBV13; J: TRBJ1-2; length: 13; size: -; D: -